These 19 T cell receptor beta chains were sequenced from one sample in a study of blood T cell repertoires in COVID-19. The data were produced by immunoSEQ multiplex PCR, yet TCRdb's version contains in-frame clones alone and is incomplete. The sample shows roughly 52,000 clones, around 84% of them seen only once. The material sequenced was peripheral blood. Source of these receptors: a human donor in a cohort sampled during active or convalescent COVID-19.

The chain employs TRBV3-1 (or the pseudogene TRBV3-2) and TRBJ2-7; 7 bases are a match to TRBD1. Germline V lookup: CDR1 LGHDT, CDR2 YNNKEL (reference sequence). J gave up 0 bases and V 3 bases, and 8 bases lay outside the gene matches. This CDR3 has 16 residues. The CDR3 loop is CASSQTGFPSSYEQYF. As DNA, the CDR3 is TGTGCCAGCAGCCAGACAGGGTTCCCTAGCTCCTACGAGCAGTACTTC.

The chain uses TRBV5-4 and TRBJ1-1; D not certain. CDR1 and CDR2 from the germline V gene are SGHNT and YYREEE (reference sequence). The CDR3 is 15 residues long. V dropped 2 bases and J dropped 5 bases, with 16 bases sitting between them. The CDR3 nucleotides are TGTGCCAGCAGCTTACAGTGGGCCAGAGAGACTGAAGCTTTCTTT. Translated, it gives CASSLQWARETEAFF. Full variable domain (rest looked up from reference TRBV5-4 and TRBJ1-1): ETGVTQSPTHLIKTRGQQVTLRCSSQSGHNTVSWYQQALGQGPQFIFQYYREEENGRGNFPPRFSGLQFPNYSSELNVNALELDDSALYLCASSLQWARETEAFFGQGTRLTVV.

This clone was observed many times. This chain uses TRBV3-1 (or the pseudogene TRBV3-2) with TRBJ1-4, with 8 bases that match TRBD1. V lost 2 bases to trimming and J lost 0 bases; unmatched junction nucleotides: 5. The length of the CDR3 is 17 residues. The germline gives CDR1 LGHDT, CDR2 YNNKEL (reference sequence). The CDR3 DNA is TGTGCCAGCAGCCAATTCCCGGGACAGGCAACTAATGAAAAACTGTTTTTT. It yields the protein CASSQFPGQATNEKLFF.

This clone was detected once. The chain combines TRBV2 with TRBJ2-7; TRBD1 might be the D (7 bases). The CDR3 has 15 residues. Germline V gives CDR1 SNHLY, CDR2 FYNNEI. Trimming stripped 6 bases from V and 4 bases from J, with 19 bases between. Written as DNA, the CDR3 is TGTGCCAGCAGGGAGGGGACAGACGTTCATTACGAGCAGTACTTC. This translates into CASREGTDVHYEQYF.

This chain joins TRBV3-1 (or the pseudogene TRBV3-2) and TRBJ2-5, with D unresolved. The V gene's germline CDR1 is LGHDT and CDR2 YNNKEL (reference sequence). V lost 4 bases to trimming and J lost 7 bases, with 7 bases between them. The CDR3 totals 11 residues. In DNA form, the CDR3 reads TGTGCCAGCAGCCCGCGCGGGACCCAGTACTTC. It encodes CASSPRGTQYF.

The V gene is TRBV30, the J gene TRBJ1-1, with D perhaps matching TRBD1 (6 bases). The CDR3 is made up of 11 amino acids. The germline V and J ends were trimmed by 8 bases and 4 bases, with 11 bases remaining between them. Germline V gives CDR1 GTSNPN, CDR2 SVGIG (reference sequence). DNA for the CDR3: TGTGCCCAGACCAGGGGCACTGAAGCTTTCTTT. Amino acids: CAQTRGTEAFF.

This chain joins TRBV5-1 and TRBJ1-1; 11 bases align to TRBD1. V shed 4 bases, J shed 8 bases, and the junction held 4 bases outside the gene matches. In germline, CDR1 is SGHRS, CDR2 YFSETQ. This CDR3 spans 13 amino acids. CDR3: CASSAGDRGEAFF. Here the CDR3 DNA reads TGCGCCAGCAGCGCGGGGGACAGGGGGGAAGCTTTCTTT.

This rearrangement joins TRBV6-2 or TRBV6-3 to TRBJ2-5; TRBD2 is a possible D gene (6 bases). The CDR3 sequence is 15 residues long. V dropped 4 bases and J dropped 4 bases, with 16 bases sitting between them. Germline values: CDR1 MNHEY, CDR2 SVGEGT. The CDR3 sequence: CASSFGGLVGETQYF. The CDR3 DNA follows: TGTGCCAGCAGTTTTGGGGGGTTAGTAGGAGAGACCCAGTACTTC.

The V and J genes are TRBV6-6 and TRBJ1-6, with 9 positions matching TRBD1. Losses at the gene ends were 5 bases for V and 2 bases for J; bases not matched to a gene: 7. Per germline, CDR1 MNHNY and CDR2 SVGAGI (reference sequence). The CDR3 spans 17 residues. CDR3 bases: TGTGCCAGCAGTCCGACACAGGGGGCAGCCTATAATTCACCCCTCCACTTT. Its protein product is CASSPTQGAAYNSPLHF.

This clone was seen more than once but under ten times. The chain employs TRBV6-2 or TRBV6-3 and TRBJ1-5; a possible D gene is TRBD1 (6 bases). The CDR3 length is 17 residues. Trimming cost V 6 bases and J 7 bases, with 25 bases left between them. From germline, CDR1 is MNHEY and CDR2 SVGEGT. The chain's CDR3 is CASSHSRGQGEVQPQHF. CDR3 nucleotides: TGTGCCAGCAGCCATTCCAGGGGTCAGGGAGAAGTCCAGCCCCAGCATTTT.

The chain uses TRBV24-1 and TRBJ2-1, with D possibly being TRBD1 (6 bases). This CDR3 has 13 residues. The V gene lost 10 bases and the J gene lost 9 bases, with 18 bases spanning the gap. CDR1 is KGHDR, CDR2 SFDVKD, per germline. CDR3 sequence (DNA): TGTGCCACGTCAGGTGGGGGCGCGGGTGAGCAGTTCTTC. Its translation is CATSGGGAGEQFF.

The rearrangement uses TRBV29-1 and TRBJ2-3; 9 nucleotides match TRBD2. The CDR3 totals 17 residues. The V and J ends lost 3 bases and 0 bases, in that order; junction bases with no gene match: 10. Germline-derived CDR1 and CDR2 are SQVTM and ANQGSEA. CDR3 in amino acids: CSVDTQRGATSTDTQYF. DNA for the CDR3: TGCAGCGTTGATACCCAGCGGGGGGCTACTAGCACAGATACGCAGTATTTT.

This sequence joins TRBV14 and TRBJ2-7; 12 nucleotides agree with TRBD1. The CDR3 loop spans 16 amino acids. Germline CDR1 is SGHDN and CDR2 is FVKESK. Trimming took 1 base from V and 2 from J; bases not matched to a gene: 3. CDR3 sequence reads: CASSQGDRGRTYEQYF. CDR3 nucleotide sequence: TGTGCCAGCAGCCAAGGGGACAGGGGGCGTACCTACGAGCAGTACTTC.

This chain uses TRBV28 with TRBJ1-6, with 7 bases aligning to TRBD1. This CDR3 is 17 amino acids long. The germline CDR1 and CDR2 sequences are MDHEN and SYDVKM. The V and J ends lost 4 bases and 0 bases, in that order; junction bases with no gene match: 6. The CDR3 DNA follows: TGTGCCAGCAGTTCCGGGACAGCAAGCTCCTATAATTCACCCCTCCACTTT. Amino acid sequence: CASSSGTASSYNSPLHF.

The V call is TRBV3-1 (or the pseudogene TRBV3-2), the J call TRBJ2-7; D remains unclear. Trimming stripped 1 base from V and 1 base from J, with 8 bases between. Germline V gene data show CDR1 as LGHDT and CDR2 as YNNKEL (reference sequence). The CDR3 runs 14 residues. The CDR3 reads CASSQGLGSYEQYF. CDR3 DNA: TGTGCCAGCAGCCAAGGTCTCGGGTCCTACGAGCAGTACTTC.

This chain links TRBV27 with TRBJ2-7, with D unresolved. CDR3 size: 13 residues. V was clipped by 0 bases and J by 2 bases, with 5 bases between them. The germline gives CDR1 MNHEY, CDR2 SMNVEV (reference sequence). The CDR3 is CASSLSPAYEQYF. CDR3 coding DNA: TGTGCCAGCAGTTTATCCCCGGCCTACGAGCAGTACTTC.

CDR3 nucleotide sequence: TGTGCCAGCAGCCCGGGTGGGGCCTCAGATACGCAGTATTTT. It translates to CASSPGGASDTQYF. The chain employs TRBV6-5 and TRBJ2-3; tentatively, D is TRBD1 (5 bases). CDR3 length: 14 amino acids. Germline loops: CDR1 MNHEY, CDR2 SVGAGI. The V end lost 6 bases, the J end lost 4 bases, and 14 bases lay between the germline ends.

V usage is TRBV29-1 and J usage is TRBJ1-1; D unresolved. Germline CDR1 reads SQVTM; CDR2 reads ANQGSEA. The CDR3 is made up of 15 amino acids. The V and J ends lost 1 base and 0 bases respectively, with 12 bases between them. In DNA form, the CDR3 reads TGCAGCGTTGAAGGCAGGCCCAGAGTGAACACTGAAGCTTTCTTT. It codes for CSVEGRPRVNTEAFF.

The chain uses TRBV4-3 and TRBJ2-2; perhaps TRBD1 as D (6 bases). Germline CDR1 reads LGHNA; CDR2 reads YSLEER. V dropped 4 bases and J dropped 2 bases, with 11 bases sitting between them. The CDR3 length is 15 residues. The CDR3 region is CASSLRGTNTGELFF. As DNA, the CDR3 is TGCGCCAGCAGCCTCAGAGGGACAAACACCGGGGAGCTGTTTTTT.